This T cell receptor (beta chain) originates from a study of blood T cell repertoires in COVID-19. As for the study in general: Acute and convalescent COVID-19 samples came from the United States, Italy and Spain. PBMCs, B-cell-depleted T cells, or T cells provided the cDNA or gDNA that made up the material.

This clone was found once. Authors' data handling: By means of reference gene primer amplification, nucleated cell counts were estimated. This table comes from immunoSEQ multiplex PCR, and its TCRdb copy is limited to in-frame clones, with some not included. V and J calls and clone size are those listed in that table; D and trimming were worked out from the DNA. In the table there are 70,000 to 95,000 clones, around four fifths of which are singletons. Germline V gene data show CDR1 as SGHDN and CDR2 as FVKESK. Between the trimmed V and J ends, which lost 5 bases and 7 bases, there was a span of 20 bases. This CDR3 is built from 15 residues.

The specimen sequenced was peripheral blood. The TCR was taken from an older woman with acute or convalescent COVID-19. The chain couples TRBV14 to TRBJ2-5; no reliable D call. CDR3 nucleotides: TGTGCCAGCAGCTACACTCGTGGCACCTCAGGGACCCAGTACTTC. This translates into CASSYTRGTSGTQYF.